This T cell receptor beta chain was identified in a study of shared T cell receptors in the human thymus. This CDR3 spans 16 amino acids. Looked up from germline, CDR1 is LNHNV and CDR2 is YYDKDF (reference sequence). After removal of 2 bases from V and 2 bases from J, the junction contained 9 bases not matched to a gene. Profiled with immunoSEQ multiplex PCR; TCRdb holds only in-frame clones, not every one. This table holds hundreds of thousands of clones, 88% found once. This same sample was also part of a study on human thymus T cells. That work states: Biased V and J segment usage appeared in thymus and peripheral blood.

The sequence came from a boy less than two years old with a congenital heart defect. The chain has TRBV15 and TRBJ2-7; the match to TRBD1 covers 7 bases. Sequencing was carried out using thymocytes. The CDR3 sequence: CATSRPRQGPPYEQYF. DNA for the CDR3: TGTGCCACCAGCAGACCCAGACAGGGACCTCCCTACGAGCAGTACTTC.